The 19 T cell receptor beta chains in this list originate from one sample, sequenced in a study of blood T cell repertoires in COVID-19. Generated by immunoSEQ multiplex PCR, the TCRdb table keeps only in-frame clones and is missing some. The repertoire holds roughly 340,000 clones, with 87% as singletons. Input material: PBMCs or T cells enriched from blood (not recorded which). All receptors derive from a middle-aged man in a cohort exposed to, infected with or recovered from COVID-19 (not recorded which).

The chain combines TRBV15 with TRBJ1-1, with D maybe TRBD1 (5 bases). The germline V gene encodes CDR1 LNHNV and CDR2 YYDKDF (reference sequence). The CDR3 length is 13 residues. V was trimmed by 4 bases and J by 1 base, leaving 7 bases between them. Here the CDR3 DNA reads TGTGCCACCAGCATAGACAGGAACACTGAAGCTTTCTTT. Amino acids: CATSIDRNTEAFF.

The rearrangement joins TRBV7-9 to TRBJ2-7; TRBD1 agrees at 7 bases. The CDR3 has 16 amino acids. The V segment lost 1 base and the J segment 2 bases; nucleotides outside the gene matches: 8. The germline V gene encodes CDR1 SEHNR and CDR2 FQNEAQ (reference sequence). In DNA, the CDR3 is TGTGCCAGCAGCTTAGTCCCCCGACAGGGACCCTACGAGCAGTACTTC. Its translation is CASSLVPRQGPYEQYF.

V and J are TRBV19 and TRBJ1-3; D is unclear. Germline CDR1 reads LNHDA; CDR2 reads SQIVND (reference sequence). The ends were cut back, 8 bases at V and 4 bases at J, with 12 bases in the middle. CDR3 size: 13 residues. This CDR3 is CASHRPGGNTIYF. The CDR3, as DNA: TGTGCCAGTCACCGCCCGGGGGGAAACACCATATATTTT.

CDR3 region: CASSRNGQGGPNTGELFF. The DNA of the CDR3 is TGTGCCAGCAGCAGAAACGGACAGGGCGGGCCCAACACCGGGGAGCTGTTTTTT. The chain joins TRBV7-8 to TRBJ2-2; 8 bases map to TRBD1. The J segment lost 2 bases and the V segment lost 5 bases, leaving 13 bases of the junction unmatched. The V gene's germline CDR1 is SGHVS and CDR2 FQNEAQ. The CDR3 spans 18 residues.

This clone came up once. The CDR3 DNA sequence: TGTGCCAGCTCACCTCGACAGGGGGCGGGGACTGAAGCTTTCTTT. Residues: CASSPRQGAGTEAFF. The genes are TRBV18 and TRBJ1-1; the match to TRBD1 covers 10 bases. Germline V gene sequence: CDR1 KGHSH, CDR2 LQKENI. The length of the CDR3 is 15 residues. With V trimmed by 3 bases and J by 5 bases, 6 bases remained unmatched.

The CDR3 sequence is CASSQSRETQYF. The DNA of the CDR3 is TGTGCCAGCAGCCAATCGCGGGAGACCCAGTACTTC. The V and J genes are TRBV3-1 (or the pseudogene TRBV3-2) and TRBJ2-5; D is ambiguous. From germline, CDR1 is LGHDT and CDR2 YNNKEL (reference sequence). The CDR3 extends over 12 amino acids. Trimming removed 2 bases at V and 5 bases at J, with 6 bases between.

This sequence joins TRBV7-2 and TRBJ1-5; D possibly corresponds to TRBD1 (5 bases). Germline assignment: CDR1 SGHTA and CDR2 FQGNSA. This CDR3 comprises 14 residues. Trimming removed 3 bases from V and 3 bases from J, with 9 bases in between. The DNA of the CDR3 is TGTGCCAGCAGCTTGGGGCAGATCAATCAGCCCCAGCATTTT. It codes for CASSLGQINQPQHF.

This sequence joins TRBV15 and TRBJ2-2; D uncertain. The CDR3 is 17 residues long. CDR1 LNHNV and CDR2 YYDKDF come from the germline V gene (reference sequence). The germline V and J ends were trimmed by 0 bases and 3 bases, with 14 bases remaining between them. The CDR3 sequence is CATSREWSVSDTGELFF. DNA for the CDR3: TGTGCCACCAGCAGAGAGTGGAGCGTTTCGGACACCGGGGAGCTGTTTTTT. Together with reference TRBV15 and TRBJ2-2, the CDR3 gives the full variable domain: DAMVIQNPRYQVTQFGKPVTLSCSQTLNHNVMYWYQQKSSQAPKLLFHYYDKDFNNEADTPDNFQSRRPNTSFCFLDIRSPGLGDTAMYLCATSREWSVSDTGELFFGEGSRLTVL.

The genes are TRBV29-1 and TRBJ2-3, with TRBD2 identical over 11 bases. Per the germline V gene, CDR1 is SQVTM and CDR2 is ANQGSEA. This CDR3 comprises 14 residues. The J segment lost 7 bases and the V segment lost 4 bases, leaving 7 bases of the junction unmatched. The CDR3 sequence: CSVALAGGVNTQYF. CDR3 in DNA: TGCAGCGTTGCGTTAGCGGGAGGGGTGAATACGCAGTATTTT.

The chain links TRBV27 to TRBJ1-1, with TRBD1 matching over 9 bases. The CDR3 is 16 amino acids. Germline CDR1 and CDR2: MNHEY and SMNVEV (reference sequence). Losses at the gene ends were 5 bases for V and 7 bases for J; bases not matched to a gene: 14. The CDR3 loop reads CASSQETGTGRGEAFF. The DNA for the CDR3 is TGTGCCAGCAGTCAGGAAACCGGGACAGGGCGAGGTGAAGCTTTCTTT.

The chain employs TRBV9 and TRBJ1-1; D remains ambiguous. Germline V gene sequence: CDR1 SGDLS, CDR2 YYNGEE. The CDR3 loop spans 13 amino acids. V was clipped by 0 bases and J by 3 bases, with 6 bases between them. The CDR3 DNA reads TGTGCCAGCAGCGTAGTTGGAGACACTGAAGCTTTCTTT. It specifies CASSVVGDTEAFF. The whole variable domain, filled in from reference TRBV9 and TRBJ1-1, reads DSGVTQTPKHLITATGQRVTLRCSPRSGDLSVYWYQQSLDQGLQFLIQYYNGEERAKGNILERFSAQQFPDLHSELNLSSLELGDSALYFCASSVVGDTEAFFGQGTRLTVV.

This chain joins TRBV28 and TRBJ2-7; TRBD1 matches at 11 bases. Germline trimming cut 6 bases from V and 6 bases from J; bases unmatched to any gene: 10. The CDR3 is made up of 15 amino acids. The germline CDR1 and CDR2 sequences are MDHEN and SYDVKM. CDR3 sequence: CASSQPGQGVVEQYF. CDR3 in DNA: TGTGCCAGCAGCCAACCGGGACAGGGGGTCGTCGAGCAGTACTTC.

V and J are TRBV5-1 and TRBJ1-1; 9 bases are a match to TRBD1. CDR1 is SGHRS and CDR2 is YFSETQ in the germline V gene. V dropped 0 bases and J dropped 4; count of bases not matched to a gene: 4. The CDR3 loop spans 15 amino acids. CDR3 bases: TGCGCCAGCAGCTTGGCCCCGGGACAGGGCACTGAAGCTTTCTTT. Encoded protein: CASSLAPGQGTEAFF.

The chain joins TRBV5-4 to TRBJ1-1; D call uncertain. The CDR3 sequence is 13 residues long. CDR1 is SGHNT, CDR2 YYREEE, per germline (reference sequence). The V end lost 2 bases, the J end lost 1 base, and 6 bases lay between the germline ends. CDR3 sequence (DNA): TGTGCCAGCAGCTTCACAGCGAACACTGAAGCTTTCTTT. Residues: CASSFTANTEAFF.

The chain employs TRBV19 and TRBJ2-1; the match to TRBD2 covers 7 bases. V dropped 8 bases and J dropped 2; count of bases not matched to a gene: 12. Germline values: CDR1 LNHDA, CDR2 SQIVND (reference sequence). CDR3 length: 16 residues. The CDR3 sequence is CASPPSGRAAYNEQFF. The CDR3 DNA reads TGTGCCAGTCCCCCGAGTGGGAGGGCCGCCTACAATGAGCAGTTCTTC.

The CDR3 region is CASSRWGQRHENGYTF. CDR3 nucleotide sequence: TGCGCCAGCAGCCGCTGGGGACAGCGGCATGAGAATGGCTACACCTTC. J is TRBJ1-2 and V is TRBV4-1; the match to TRBD1 covers 7 bases. Germline V gene lookup returns CDR1 MGHRA and CDR2 YSYEKL. The CDR3 totals 16 residues. The junction had 14 bases not matched to a gene; V was cut back by 4 bases and J by 6 bases.

The chain carries TRBV5-1 and TRBJ2-1; TRBD1 agrees at 8 bases. V was pared by 4 bases and J by 8 bases, with 5 bases of the junction left unmatched. The CDR3 is 13 amino acids. Germline CDR1 is SGHRS and CDR2 is YFSETQ. CDR3 region: CASSMDRVDEQFF. The CDR3 DNA reads TGCGCCAGCAGCATGGACAGGGTGGATGAGCAGTTCTTC.

The chain combines TRBV2 with TRBJ2-7; 11 bases align to TRBD2. The CDR3 is made up of 15 amino acids. V shed 8 bases, J shed 3 bases, and the junction held 9 bases outside the gene matches. CDR1 is SNHLY and CDR2 is FYNNEI in the germline V gene. For the CDR3, the DNA is TGTGCCAGCGGCCAAGGGCTAGCGGGAGGCTACGAGCAGTACTTC. It translates to CASGQGLAGGYEQYF.

This clone was counted once. The chain joins TRBV28 to TRBJ1-1, with 7 bases matching TRBD1. The CDR3 loop spans 15 amino acids. Germline V lookup: CDR1 MDHEN, CDR2 SYDVKM. Losses at the gene ends were 4 bases for V and 2 bases for J; bases not matched to a gene: 7. The CDR3 bases are TGTGCCAGCAGTTCCACAGGGGACCCAAACACTGAAGCTTTCTTT. It yields the protein CASSSTGDPNTEAFF.